The 15 T cell receptor beta chains below were found in one sample sequenced in a study of cytomegalovirus exposure and HLA in healthy donors. This PCR relied on a set of 60 Vbeta primers and 13 Jbeta primers. Generated by immunoSEQ multiplex PCR, the TCRdb table keeps only in-frame clones and is missing some. The table has about 130,000 clones, over 65% seen once. The sequenced material came from PBMCs. All receptors come from a man younger than 35 in good health and CMV-seropositive.

This CDR3 is CASSLEGLAIHEQYF. The CDR3 bases are TGTGCCAGCAGCTTGGAGGGACTAGCGATTCACGAGCAGTACTTC. The chain carries TRBV5-5 and TRBJ2-7; TRBD2 agrees at 10 bases. Germline V gene data show CDR1 as SGHKS and CDR2 as YYEKEE (reference sequence). CDR3 length: 15 residues. V was pared by 0 bases and J by 5 bases, with 5 bases of the junction left unmatched.

The chain links TRBV10-2 to TRBJ1-5; D is undetermined. CDR1 is WSHSY and CDR2 is SAAADI in the germline V gene. The CDR3 consists of 12 residues. Deletions cut 6 bases from V and 7 bases from J, with 10 bases between. The CDR3 loop is CASRAPEQPQHF. The CDR3 nucleotides read TGCGCCAGCAGGGCCCCGGAGCAGCCCCAGCATTTT.

V gene TRBV7-2 combines with J gene TRBJ1-2; tentative D call: TRBD1 (5 bases). Germline V lookup: CDR1 SGHTA, CDR2 FQGNSA. Trimming removed 0 bases at V and 4 bases at J, with 12 bases between. This CDR3 contains 15 residues. The CDR3 nucleotides are TGTGCCAGCAGCTTAGCGGGGCGGGGTTCCTATGGCTACACCTTC. Translated: CASSLAGRGSYGYTF.

The CDR3 spells CASSLTGGYTEAFF. The CDR3 region has the DNA TGCGCCAGCAGCTTGACAGGGGGATACACTGAAGCTTTCTTT. The V call is TRBV5-1, the J call TRBJ1-1; 8 bases agree with TRBD1. J gave up 3 bases and V 1 base, and 2 bases lay outside the gene matches. The CDR3 is 14 amino acids. Germline V CDR1 and CDR2: SGHRS, YFSETQ. The full variable domain, in which reference TRBV5-1 and TRBJ1-1 provide the parts outside the CDR3, is KAGVTQTPRYLIKTRGQQVTLSCSPISGHRSVSWYQQTPGQGLQFLFEYFSETQRNKGNFPGRFSGRQFSNSRSEMNVSTLELGDSALYLCASSLTGGYTEAFFGQGTRLTVV.

This clone was seen once. The chain recombines TRBV7-9 with TRBJ1-2; D possibly corresponds to TRBD1 (6 bases). CDR1 and CDR2 (germline): SEHNR, FQNEAQ (reference sequence). The CDR3 extends over 14 amino acids. V lost 4 bases and J 2 bases, leaving 11 bases between the germline ends. The CDR3 nucleotides are TGTGCCAGCAGCTACAGGGATCGGAACTATGGCTACACCTTC. It specifies CASSYRDRNYGYTF.

The V gene is TRBV25-1, the J gene TRBJ1-5; 8 nucleotides line up with TRBD1. Germline V gene data show CDR1 as MGHDK and CDR2 as SYGVNS. This CDR3 has 13 residues. V trimming: 4 bases; J trimming: 10 bases; junction bases outside the gene matches: 6. The CDR3 DNA follows: TGTGCCAGCAGTGGGACAGGGTTATCTCCCCAGCATTTT. It specifies CASSGTGLSPQHF.

The chain recombines TRBV10-3 with TRBJ2-7; D call uncertain. Trimming cost V 0 bases and J 3 bases, with 6 bases left between them. The germline V gene has CDR1 ENHRY and CDR2 SYGVKD. There are 13 residues in the CDR3. DNA of the CDR3: TGTGCCATCAGTGAGTCGAAGAGCTACGAGCAGTACTTC. Translation: CAISESKSYEQYF.

The rearrangement uses TRBV19 and TRBJ2-7; 8 nucleotides line up with TRBD2. V was pared by 6 bases and J by 7 bases, with 8 bases of the junction left unmatched. The germline CDR1 and CDR2 sequences are LNHDA and SQIVND (reference sequence). The CDR3 has 13 amino acids. The CDR3 reads CASSPTGGREQYF. The CDR3 DNA reads TGTGCCAGTAGCCCCACGGGGGGGAGAGAGCAGTACTTC. Looking up the rest from reference TRBV19 and TRBJ2-7 gives the full variable domain: DGGITQSPKYLFRKEGQNVTLSCEQNLNHDAMYWYRQDPGQGLRLIYYSQIVNDFQKGDIAEGYSVSREKKESFPLTVTSAQKNPTAFYLCASSPTGGREQYFGPGTRLTVT.

About this clone: At one boundary the junction diverges from the germline segment, which might be a read error. The chain uses TRBV10-2 and TRBJ2-3; 7 bases map to TRBD1. Germline V gene lookup returns CDR1 WSHSY and CDR2 SAAADI. The CDR3 spans 14 residues. CDR3 loop: CASGDRVSTDTQYF. DNA for the CDR3: TGCGCCAGCGGTGACAGGGTTAGCACAGATACGCAGTATTTT.

The chain joins TRBV18 to TRBJ2-5, with 9 bases matching TRBD2. Trimming removed 4 bases from V and 5 bases from J; junction bases left unmatched: 8. This CDR3 has 15 residues. Germline values: CDR1 KGHSH, CDR2 LQKENI. CDR3 residues: CASSQIRTSVETQYF. Written as DNA, the CDR3 is TGTGCCAGCTCACAGATAAGGACTAGCGTGGAGACCCAGTACTTC. Complete variable domain (other parts from reference TRBV18 and TRBJ2-5): NAGVMQNPRHLVRRRGQEARLRCSPMKGHSHVYWYRQLPEEGLKFMVYLQKENIIDESGMPKERFSAEFPKEGPSILRIQQVVRGDSAAYFCASSQIRTSVETQYFGPGTRLLVL.

This rearrangement joins TRBV19 to TRBJ1-5, with TRBD1 identical over 9 bases. V dropped 4 bases and J dropped 4; count of bases not matched to a gene: 11. The germline gives CDR1 LNHDA, CDR2 SQIVND (reference sequence). This CDR3 comprises 17 residues. Here the CDR3 reads CASSTARTGDLNQPQHF. DNA for the CDR3: TGTGCCAGTAGTACCGCCAGGACAGGGGACTTAAATCAGCCCCAGCATTTT.

The table lists this clone with a count of one. This rearrangement joins TRBV2 to TRBJ1-5; TRBD1 aligns across 9 bases. CDR1 is SNHLY and CDR2 is FYNNEI in the germline V gene. The CDR3 is 15 amino acids. After removal of 3 bases from V and 4 bases from J, the junction contained 4 bases not matched to a gene. The DNA of the CDR3 is TGTGCCAGCAGTGATACCGGGACAGGGAATCAGCCCCAGCATTTT. The encoded protein is CASSDTGTGNQPQHF.

The CDR3 coding sequence is TGCACCAGGGGGGGGGCTCAAATTTACAATGAGCAGTTCTTC. Translating it yields CTRGGAQIYNEQFF. The chain is built from TRBV1 and TRBJ2-1; TRBD2 is the table's D call and was not checked against the DNA. TRBV1 is termed a pseudogene. The CDR3 runs 14 residues.

The V and J genes are TRBV7-2 and TRBJ1-4; tentatively, D is TRBD1 (6 bases). Germline lookup yields CDR1 SGHTA and CDR2 FQGNSA. CDR3 length: 15 residues. Trimming took 5 bases from V and 7 from J, leaving 17 bases between them. As DNA, the CDR3 is TGTGCCAGCAGCCCGTCCTCGGGGACAACTGAAAAACTGTTTTTT. Translation: CASSPSSGTTEKLFF.

As DNA, the CDR3 is TGTGCCAGCAGTTACTCACCAGGGACATACACCGGGGAGCTGTTTTTT. This gives the protein CASSYSPGTYTGELFF. The rearrangement uses TRBV6-6 and TRBJ2-2; a possible D gene is TRBD1 (6 bases). Trimming cost V 0 bases and J 3 bases, with 11 bases left between them. The germline V gene encodes CDR1 MNHNY and CDR2 SVGAGI (reference sequence). CDR3 length equals 16 residues.